The 6 T cell receptor beta chains below were found in one sample sequenced in a study of blood T cell repertoires in COVID-19. Clones were read by immunoSEQ multiplex PCR, and TCRdb kept only the in-frame ones, dropping some. The table lists fewer than 250,000 clones, 70% to 80% of them singletons. The specimen was peripheral blood. These receptors were collected from a woman aged 45-65 years with acute or convalescent COVID-19.

The chain employs TRBV27 and TRBJ2-4, with D tentatively TRBD2 (6 bases). In germline, CDR1 is MNHEY, CDR2 SMNVEV (reference sequence). The CDR3 runs 16 residues. The germline V and J ends were trimmed by 2 bases and 0 bases, with 11 bases remaining between them. The CDR3 is CASSLRAGLAKNIQYF. CDR3 bases: TGTGCCAGCAGTTTACGGGCGGGGCTAGCCAAAAACATTCAGTACTTC.

This chain uses TRBV24-1 with TRBJ2-7; 8 positions match TRBD2. V lost 7 bases, J lost 6 bases, and 4 bases stayed unmatched. This CDR3 region has 12 residues. CDR1 is KGHDR and CDR2 is SFDVKD in the germline V gene. In DNA, the CDR3 is TGTGCCACCAGGGGACTAGTCGGCGAGCAGTACTTC. Translating gives CATRGLVGEQYF.

The rearrangement joins TRBV19 to TRBJ2-7, with D perhaps TRBD1 (6 bases). V shed 1 base and J shed 4 bases, with 17 bases lying between them. Germline CDR1 LNHDA, CDR2 SQIVND (reference sequence). The CDR3 is made up of 16 amino acids. This CDR3 is CASSIGHRDIRYEQYF. The CDR3 bases are TGTGCCAGTAGTATAGGGCACCGGGACATCCGATACGAGCAGTACTTC.

On this clone itself: Distinct nucleotide sequences in the sample also encode this CDR3. This chain links TRBV19 with TRBJ1-5; a weak D match, TRBD1 (5 bases). The CDR3 runs 13 residues. Trimming cost V 2 bases and J 7 bases, with 9 bases left between them. Germline-derived CDR1 and CDR2 are LNHDA and SQIVND (reference sequence). The CDR3: CASSIQGGQPQHF. In DNA, the CDR3 is TGTGCCAGTAGTATACAGGGCGGACAGCCCCAGCATTTT.

This clone has a handful of counts. The chain links TRBV29-1 to TRBJ2-5; a weak D match, TRBD2 (5 bases). The V and J ends lost 4 bases and 3 bases respectively, with 12 bases between them. There are 13 residues in the CDR3. Germline CDR1 reads SQVTM; CDR2 reads ANQGSEA. CDR3 protein: CSVAGSFKETQYF. DNA of the CDR3: TGCAGCGTTGCGGGGAGCTTTAAAGAGACCCAGTACTTC. The full variable domain, with the rest looked up from reference TRBV29-1 and TRBJ2-5, is SAVISQKPSRDICQRGTSLTIQCQVDSQVTMMFWYRQQPGQSLTLIATANQGSEATYESGFVIDKFPISRPNLTFSTLTVSNMSPEDSSIYLCSVAGSFKETQYFGPGTRLLVL.

As DNA, the CDR3 is TGTGCCAGCAGTGATCCCGACAGGGATGTCTATGGCTACACCTTC. The encoded protein is CASSDPDRDVYGYTF. This chain uses TRBV25-1 with TRBJ1-2, with TRBD1 matching over 7 bases. V lost 3 bases, J lost 4 bases, and 8 bases stayed unmatched. The CDR3 extends over 15 amino acids. Germline V gene data show CDR1 as MGHDK and CDR2 as SYGVNS.